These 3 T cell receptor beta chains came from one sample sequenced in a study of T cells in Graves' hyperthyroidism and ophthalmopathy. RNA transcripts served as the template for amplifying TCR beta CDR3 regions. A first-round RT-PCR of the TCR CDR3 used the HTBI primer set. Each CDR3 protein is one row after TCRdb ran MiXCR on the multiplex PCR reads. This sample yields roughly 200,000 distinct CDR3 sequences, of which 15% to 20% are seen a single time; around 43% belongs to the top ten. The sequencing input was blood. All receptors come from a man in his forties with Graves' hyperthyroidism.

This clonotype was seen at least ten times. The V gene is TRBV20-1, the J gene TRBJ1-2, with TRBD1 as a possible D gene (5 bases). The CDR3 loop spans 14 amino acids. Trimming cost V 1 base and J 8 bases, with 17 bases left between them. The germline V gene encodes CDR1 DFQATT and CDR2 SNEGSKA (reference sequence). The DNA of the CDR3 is TGCAGTGCTAGAGGGGGACGCTCCTCGGAAGGCTACACCTTC. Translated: CSARGGRSSEGYTF.

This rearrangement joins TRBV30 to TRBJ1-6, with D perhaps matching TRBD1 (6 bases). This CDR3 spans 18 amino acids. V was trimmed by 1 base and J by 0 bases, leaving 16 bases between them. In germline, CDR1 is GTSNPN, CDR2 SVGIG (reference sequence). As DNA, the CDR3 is TGTGCCTGGAGTGACGCGACAGGAGGTGGCTCCTATAATTCACCCCTCCACTTT. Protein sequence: CAWSDATGGGSYNSPLHF.

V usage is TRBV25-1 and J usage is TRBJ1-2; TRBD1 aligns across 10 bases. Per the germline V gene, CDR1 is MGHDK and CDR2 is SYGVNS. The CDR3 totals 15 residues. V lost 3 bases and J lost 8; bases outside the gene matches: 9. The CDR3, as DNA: TGTGCCAGCAGTGATGGGGGGACAGGGGACAGGGGCTACACCTTC. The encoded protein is CASSDGGTGDRGYTF.